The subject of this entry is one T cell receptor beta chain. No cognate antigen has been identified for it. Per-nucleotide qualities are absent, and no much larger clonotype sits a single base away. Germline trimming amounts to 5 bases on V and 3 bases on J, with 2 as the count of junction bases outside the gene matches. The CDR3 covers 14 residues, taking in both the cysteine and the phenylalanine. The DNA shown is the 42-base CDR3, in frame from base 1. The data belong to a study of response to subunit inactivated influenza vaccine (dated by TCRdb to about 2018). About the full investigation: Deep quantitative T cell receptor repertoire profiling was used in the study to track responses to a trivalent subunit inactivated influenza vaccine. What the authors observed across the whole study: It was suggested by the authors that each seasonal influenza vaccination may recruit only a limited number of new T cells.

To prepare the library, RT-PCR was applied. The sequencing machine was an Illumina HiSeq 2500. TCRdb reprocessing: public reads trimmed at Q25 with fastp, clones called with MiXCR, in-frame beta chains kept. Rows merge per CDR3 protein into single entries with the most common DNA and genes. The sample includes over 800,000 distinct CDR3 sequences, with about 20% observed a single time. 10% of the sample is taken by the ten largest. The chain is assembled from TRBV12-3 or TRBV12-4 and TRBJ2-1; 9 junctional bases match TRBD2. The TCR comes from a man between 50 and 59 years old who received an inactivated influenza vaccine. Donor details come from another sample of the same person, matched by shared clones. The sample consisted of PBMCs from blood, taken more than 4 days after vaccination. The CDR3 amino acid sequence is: CASSRREGYNEQFF. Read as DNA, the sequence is TGTGCCAGCAGTAGGCGGGAGGGCTACAATGAGCAGTTCTTC.